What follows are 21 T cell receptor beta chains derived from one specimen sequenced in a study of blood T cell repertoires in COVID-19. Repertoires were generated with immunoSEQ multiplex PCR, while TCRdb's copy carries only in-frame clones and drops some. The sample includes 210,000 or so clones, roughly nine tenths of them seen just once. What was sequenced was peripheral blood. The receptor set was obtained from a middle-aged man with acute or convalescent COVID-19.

The CDR3 DNA reads as TGTGCCAGCAGAATCTATCCGGGACAGACCTACGAGCAGTACTTC. Translated, it gives CASRIYPGQTYEQYF. The V gene is TRBV6-5, the J gene TRBJ2-7; 7 bases are a match to TRBD1. Per the germline V gene, CDR1 is MNHEY and CDR2 is SVGAGI. V dropped 6 bases and J dropped 2; count of bases not matched to a gene: 10. This CDR3 is 15 amino acids long.

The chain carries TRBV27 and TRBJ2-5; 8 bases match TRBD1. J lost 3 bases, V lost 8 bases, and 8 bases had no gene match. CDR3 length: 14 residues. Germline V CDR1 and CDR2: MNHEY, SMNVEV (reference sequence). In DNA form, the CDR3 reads TGTGCCAGCGCCGGGCGGACAGGGAAAGAGACCCAGTACTTC. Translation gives CASAGRTGKETQYF.

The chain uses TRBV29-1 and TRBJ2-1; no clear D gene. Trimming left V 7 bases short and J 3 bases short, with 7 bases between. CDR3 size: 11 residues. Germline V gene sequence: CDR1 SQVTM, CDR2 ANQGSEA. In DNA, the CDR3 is TGCAGCGCTATTTACTACAATGAGCAGTTCTTC. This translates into CSAIYYNEQFF.

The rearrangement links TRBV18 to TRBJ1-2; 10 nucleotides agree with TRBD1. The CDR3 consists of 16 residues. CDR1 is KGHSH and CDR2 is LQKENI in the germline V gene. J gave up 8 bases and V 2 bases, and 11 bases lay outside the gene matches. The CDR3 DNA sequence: TGTGCCAGCTCACCAACGGCGGAGACAGGGGGCGACGGCTACACCTTC. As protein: CASSPTAETGGDGYTF. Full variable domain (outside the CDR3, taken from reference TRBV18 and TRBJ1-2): NAGVMQNPRHLVRRRGQEARLRCSPMKGHSHVYWYRQLPEEGLKFMVYLQKENIIDESGMPKERFSAEFPKEGPSILRIQQVVRGDSAAYFCASSPTAETGGDGYTFGSGTRLTVV.

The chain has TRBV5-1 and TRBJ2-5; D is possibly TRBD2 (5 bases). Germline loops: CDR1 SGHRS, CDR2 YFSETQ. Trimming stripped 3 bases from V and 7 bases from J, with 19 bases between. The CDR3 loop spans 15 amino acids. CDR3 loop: CASSSGGGILGTQYF. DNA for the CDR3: TGCGCCAGCAGCTCCGGCGGAGGTATTTTGGGGACCCAGTACTTC.

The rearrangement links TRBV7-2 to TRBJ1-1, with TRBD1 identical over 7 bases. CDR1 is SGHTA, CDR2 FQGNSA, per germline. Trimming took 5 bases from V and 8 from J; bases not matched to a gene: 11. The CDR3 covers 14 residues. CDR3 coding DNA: TGTGCCAGCAGCACGCGCCGACAGGGAATGGAAGCTTTCTTT. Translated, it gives CASSTRRQGMEAFF.

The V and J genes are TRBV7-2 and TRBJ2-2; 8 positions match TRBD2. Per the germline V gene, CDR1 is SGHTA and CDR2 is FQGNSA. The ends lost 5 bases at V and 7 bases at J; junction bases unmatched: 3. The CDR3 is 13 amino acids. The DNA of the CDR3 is TGTGCCAGCAGCGGGAGCGGGGGCGGGGAGCTGTTTTTT. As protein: CASSGSGGGELFF.

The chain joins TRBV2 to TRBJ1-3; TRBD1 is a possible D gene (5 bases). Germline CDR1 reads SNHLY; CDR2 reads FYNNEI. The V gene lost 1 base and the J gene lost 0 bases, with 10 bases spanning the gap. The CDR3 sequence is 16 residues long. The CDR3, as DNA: TGTGCCAGCAGTGAAGATGGGGCCCGCTCTGGAAACACCATATATTTT. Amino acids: CASSEDGARSGNTIYF.

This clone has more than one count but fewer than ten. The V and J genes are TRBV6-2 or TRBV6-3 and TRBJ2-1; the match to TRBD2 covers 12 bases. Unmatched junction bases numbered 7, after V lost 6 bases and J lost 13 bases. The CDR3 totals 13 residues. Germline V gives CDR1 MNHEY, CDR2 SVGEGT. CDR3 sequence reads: CASSFRLAGAQFF. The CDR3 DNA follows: TGTGCCAGCAGCTTTAGACTAGCGGGGGCCCAGTTCTTC.

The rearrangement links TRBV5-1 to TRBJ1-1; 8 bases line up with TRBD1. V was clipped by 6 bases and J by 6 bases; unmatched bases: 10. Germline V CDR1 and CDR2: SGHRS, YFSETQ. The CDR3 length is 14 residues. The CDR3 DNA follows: TGCGCCAGCACAGACAGGGGTGTAAGTGCTGAAGCTTTCTTT. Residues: CASTDRGVSAEAFF.

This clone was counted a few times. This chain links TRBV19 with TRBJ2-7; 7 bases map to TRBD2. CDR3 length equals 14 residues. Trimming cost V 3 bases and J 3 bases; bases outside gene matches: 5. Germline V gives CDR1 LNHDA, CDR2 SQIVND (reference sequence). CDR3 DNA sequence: TGTGCCAGTAGTATCTGGGAGGGGAACTACGAGCAGTACTTC. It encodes CASSIWEGNYEQYF.

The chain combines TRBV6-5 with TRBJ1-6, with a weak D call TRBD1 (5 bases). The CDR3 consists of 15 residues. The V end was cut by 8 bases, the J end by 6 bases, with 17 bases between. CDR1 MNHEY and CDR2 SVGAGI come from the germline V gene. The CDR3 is CASVHRSGPNSPLHF. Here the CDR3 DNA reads TGTGCCAGCGTGCACAGGTCAGGCCCTAATTCACCCCTCCACTTT.

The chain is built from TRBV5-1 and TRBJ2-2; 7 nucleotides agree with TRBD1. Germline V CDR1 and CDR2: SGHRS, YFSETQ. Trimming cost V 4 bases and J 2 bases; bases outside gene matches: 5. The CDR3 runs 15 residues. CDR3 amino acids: CASSLTGENTGELFF. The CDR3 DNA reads TGCGCCAGCAGCCTCACAGGGGAAAACACCGGGGAGCTGTTTTTT.

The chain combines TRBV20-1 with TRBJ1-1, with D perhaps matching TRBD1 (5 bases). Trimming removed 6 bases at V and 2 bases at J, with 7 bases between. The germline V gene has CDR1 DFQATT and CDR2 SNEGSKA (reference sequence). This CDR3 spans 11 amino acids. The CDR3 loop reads CSARDNTEAFF. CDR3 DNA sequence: TGCAGTGCCAGGGATAACACTGAAGCTTTCTTT.

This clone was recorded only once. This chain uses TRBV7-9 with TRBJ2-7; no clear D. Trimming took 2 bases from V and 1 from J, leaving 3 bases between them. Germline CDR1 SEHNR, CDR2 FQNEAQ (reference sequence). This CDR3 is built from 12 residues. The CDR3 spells CASSLQSYEQYF. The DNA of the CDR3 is TGTGCCAGCAGCTTACAGTCCTACGAGCAGTACTTC.

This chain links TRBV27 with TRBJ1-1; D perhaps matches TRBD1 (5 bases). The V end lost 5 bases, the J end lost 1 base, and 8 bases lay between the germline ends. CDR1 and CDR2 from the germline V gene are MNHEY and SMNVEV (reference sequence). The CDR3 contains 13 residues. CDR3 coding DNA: TGTGCCAGCAGTAGACAGCCGAACACTGAAGCTTTCTTT. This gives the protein CASSRQPNTEAFF.

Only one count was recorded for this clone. Here the CDR3 DNA reads TGTGCCAGCAGTGACTTCCCCGGAACAGCCTATGGCTACACCTTC. Its translation: CASSDFPGTAYGYTF. The J gene is TRBJ1-2, the V gene TRBV6-4; no definite D call. The CDR3 length is 15 residues. V lost 1 base and J 4 bases, leaving 13 bases between the germline ends. Germline values: CDR1 MRHNA, CDR2 SNTAGT.

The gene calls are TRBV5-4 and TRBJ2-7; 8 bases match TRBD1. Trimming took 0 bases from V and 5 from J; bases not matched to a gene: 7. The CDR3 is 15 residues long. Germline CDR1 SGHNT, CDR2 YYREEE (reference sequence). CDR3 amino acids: CASSLVQDRANEQYF. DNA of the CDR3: TGTGCCAGCAGCTTGGTACAGGACAGGGCCAACGAGCAGTACTTC.

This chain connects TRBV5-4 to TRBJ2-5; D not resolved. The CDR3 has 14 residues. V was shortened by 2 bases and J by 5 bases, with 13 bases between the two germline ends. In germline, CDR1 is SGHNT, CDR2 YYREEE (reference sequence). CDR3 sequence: CASSFRISDETQYF. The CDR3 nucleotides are TGTGCCAGCAGCTTCCGGATCAGCGACGAGACCCAGTACTTC.

CDR3 nucleotides: TGTGCCAGCAGTGACCAGGGGGGCCACGAGCAGTACTTC. Protein product: CASSDQGGHEQYF. The chain couples TRBV2 to TRBJ2-7, with D perhaps TRBD1 (7 bases). The germline CDR1 and CDR2 sequences are SNHLY and FYNNEI. This CDR3 comprises 13 residues. Trimming took off 3 bases at V and 5 bases at J, with 11 bases between the two ends.

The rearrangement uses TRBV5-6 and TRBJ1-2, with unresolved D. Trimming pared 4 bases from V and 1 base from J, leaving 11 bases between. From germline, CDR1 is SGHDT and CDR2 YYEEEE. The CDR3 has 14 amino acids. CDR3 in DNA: TGTGCCAGCAGCCCTCTGGCCGATAACTATGGCTACACCTTC. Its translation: CASSPLADNYGYTF.